The T cell receptor (beta chain) under discussion was sequenced for a study of molecular identifiers for immune sequencing clone quantification (dated by TCRdb to between 2018 and 2020). Study-level background: For a replicate experiment, RNA from around 20,000 or 100,000 naive CD8 T cells was divided into five aliquots, and four of the five aliquots were sequenced. The study was a methods study using CD8 T cells to benchmark molecular-identifier clustering-based TCR repertoire sequencing (MIDCIRS) and TCR RNA copy counting. Summary of the overall study and its limitations: Modeling indicated approximately 3 TCR RNA copies recovered per cell, compared with around 11 by digital PCR, which implies a capture efficiency of around 30%. The naive libraries included spiked-in Jurkat TCR RNA (fewer than 11 copies' worth), and this Jurkat TCR RNA is not part of the donor repertoire. A single cell's worth of spiked-in Jurkat TCR RNA was reported detectable even among 900,000 to 1,000,000 naive CD8 T cells. In CMV-specific effector cells, over 99% of molecules were held by clones above 20 RNA copies, whereas under 1% of molecules were held by such clones in naive cells. When barcode sub-clustering was left out, chimeric consensus sequences inflated TCR diversity, with chimeras reaching as high as 47%. The sizes of highly expanded clones could end up underestimated when identical TCR molecules share a barcode.

Libraries of naive CD8 T cells were built from anywhere between about 18,000 and 1,000,000 sorted cells, with 10%, 30% or 50% of the purified RNA used. On a BD FACSAria II, naive CD8 T cells were FACS-sorted as CD8+CD4-CCR7+CD45RA+ and collected into RLT Plus buffer. Under 11 TCR copies' worth of Jurkat RNA were spiked into roughly 18,000-1,000,000 naive CD8 T cell samples to test detection sensitivity. Enrichment of CD8 T cells was done with RosetteSep CD8+ T Cell Enrichment Cocktail plus Ficoll-Paque, and ACK red cell lysis came afterward. Comments on this clonotype: Its antigen is still unknown. This may stem from a read error, because a much larger clone lies one nucleotide away.

The library was prepared using PCR. The instrument given in TCRdb is NextSeq 500. Bulk TCR libraries were made following a previously described method, with the TCR primers given in Table S5. Purification of total RNA was performed with the Qiagen AllPrep DNA/RNA kit. Before analysis, reads from multiple sequencing runs of the same library were pooled. Per the source publication's procedure: Only reads with exact TCR constant sequence were kept, trimmed to 150 nt, and grouped by their 12-nt molecular barcodes. Reads in each barcode group were sub-clustered using a 15% Levenshtein threshold, and a quality-weighted consensus sequence was built for each RNA molecule. Non-functional sequences were discarded, and so were lower-count sequences lying one edit away from another sequence. On the basis of fitting two negative binomial distributions, barcode sub-clusters with fewer than 20% of the maximum read count were discarded. TCRdb reprocessing: public reads trimmed at Q25 with fastp, clones called with MiXCR, in-frame beta chains kept. A single entry per CDR3 protein holds the most common genes and DNA from its merged rows. For this entry, the V and J calls and clone size follow TCRdb and not the study's own pipeline. Present in this sample are under 800,000 distinct CDR3 sequences, about 25% of which were seen just once. In total, the top ten clones hold about 0.78% of the sample.

V and J are truncated by 5 bases and 4 bases respectively, leaving an intervening sequence of 14 bases. Per the germline V gene, SGHVS is the CDR1 and FQNEAQ is the CDR2. The CDR3 spans 14 residues, from the cysteine through the phenylalanine. Only the CDR3 portion is preserved as DNA: 42 bases, with reading frame beginning at the first base. The material sequenced was naive CD8+ T cells from blood, with Jurkat cell RNA spiked in. Reading the label with the study, this specimen's cell subset or site is: FACS-sorted CD8+CD4-CCR7+CD45RA+ naive T cells. The chain links TRBV7-8 with TRBJ2-5; the D region possibly corresponds to TRBD1 (6 bases align). This sequence originates from a human donor in good health. Some libraries in this study had Jurkat cell RNA spiked in. The CDR3 here reads CASSRTVTPETQYF. The DNA sequence reads TGTGCCAGCAGCCGGACAGTGACCCCAGAGACCCAGTACTTC.